Listed below are T cell receptor beta chains from one sample, sequenced in a study of T cells in Graves' hyperthyroidism and ophthalmopathy. In TCRdb, the multiplex PCR reads were re-called with MiXCR into one record per CDR3 protein. The table has hundreds of thousands of distinct CDR3 sequences, approximately 15% seen once. The material sequenced was blood. The receptors were sampled from a man in his late teens or twenties with Graves' ophthalmopathy. The CDR3 runs from the conserved cysteine through the conserved F or W. A D gene is named only where the DNA matches it firmly. Expanded clones are given a class, and other clones once, few, many or no size at all.

d_gene,abundance,j_gene,v_gene,CDR3aa,CDR3nt
-,-,TRBJ2-1,TRBV6-1,CASRGSSLSYNEQFF,TGTGCCAGCAGGGGGTCAAGCCTCTCCTACAATGAGCAGTTCTTC
-,many,TRBJ1-2,TRBV27,CASSFQTAPHGYTF,TGTGCCAGCAGTTTTCAGACGGCCCCACATGGCTACACCTTC
-,-,TRBJ2-4,TRBV18,CASGPLGAVGKNIQYF,TGTGCCAGCGGCCCCTTAGGGGCCGTTGGCAAAAACATTCAGTACTTC
TRBD2,many,TRBJ2-3,TRBV11-2,CASSFPTTSGRRSDTQYF,TGTGCCAGCAGCTTCCCAACGACTAGCGGGAGAAGGTCAGATACGCAGTATTTT
-,many,TRBJ1-1,TRBV2,CASRDGRAEAFF,TGTGCCAGCAGAGATGGAAGGGCTGAAGCTTTCTTT
TRBD2,many,TRBJ2-4,TRBV30,CAWSVIGGGWIQYF,TGTGCCTGGAGTGTAATAGGCGGGGGTTGGATTCAGTACTTC
TRBD1,many,TRBJ2-3,TRBV5-1,CASSPGQGNPDTQYF,TGCGCCAGCAGCCCGGGACAGGGGAACCCAGATACGCAGTATTTT
TRBD1,many,TRBJ2-6,TRBV6-1,CASATGVSGANVLTF,TGTGCCAGCGCGACAGGGGTCTCTGGGGCCAACGTCCTGACTTTC
-,few,TRBJ1-2,TRBV27,CACSRRAVGADYGYTF,TGTGCCTGCAGCCGGAGGGCGGTGGGAGCTGACTATGGCTACACCTTC
-,-,TRBJ1-1,TRBV28,CASKQGILTEAFF,TGTGCCTCAAAACAGGGCATCCTCACTGAAGCTTTCTTT
-,many,TRBJ2-7,TRBV28,CASSLSRPGVEQYF,TGTGCCAGCAGTTTATCTCGGCCGGGGGTCGAGCAGTACTTC
-,many,TRBJ2-7,TRBV7-3,CASTLRTHYEQYF,TGTGCCAGCACCCTCAGAACCCACTACGAGCAGTACTTC
TRBD2,-,TRBJ2-7,TRBV27,CANRLAGEYEQYF,TGTGCCAACAGACTAGCGGGAGAATACGAGCAGTACTTC
-,many,TRBJ2-5,TRBV5-1,CASRSTGTFLDQETQYF,TGCGCCAGCAGAAGCACCGGGACATTTTTAGACCAAGAGACCCAGTACTTC
-,many,TRBJ2-7,TRBV6-1,CASSDVASYEQYF,TGTGCCAGCAGTGATGTCGCCTCCTACGAGCAGTACTTC
TRBD2,many,TRBJ2-1,TRBV20-1,CSATPPPSGRINEQFF,TGCAGTGCTACCCCCCCTCCTAGCGGGAGAATTAATGAGCAGTTCTTC
-,few,TRBJ2-2,TRBV29-1,CSVEAGLNTGELFF,TGCAGCGTTGAAGCAGGGCTGAACACCGGGGAGCTGTTTTTT
TRBD1,few,TRBJ2-6,TRBV27,CASGDRGSGANVLTF,TGTGCCAGCGGGGACAGGGGATCTGGGGCCAACGTCCTGACTTTC
-,many,TRBJ2-7,TRBV6-1,CASAQAVGNEQYF,TGTGCCAGCGCGCAGGCGGTAGGGAACGAGCAGTACTTC